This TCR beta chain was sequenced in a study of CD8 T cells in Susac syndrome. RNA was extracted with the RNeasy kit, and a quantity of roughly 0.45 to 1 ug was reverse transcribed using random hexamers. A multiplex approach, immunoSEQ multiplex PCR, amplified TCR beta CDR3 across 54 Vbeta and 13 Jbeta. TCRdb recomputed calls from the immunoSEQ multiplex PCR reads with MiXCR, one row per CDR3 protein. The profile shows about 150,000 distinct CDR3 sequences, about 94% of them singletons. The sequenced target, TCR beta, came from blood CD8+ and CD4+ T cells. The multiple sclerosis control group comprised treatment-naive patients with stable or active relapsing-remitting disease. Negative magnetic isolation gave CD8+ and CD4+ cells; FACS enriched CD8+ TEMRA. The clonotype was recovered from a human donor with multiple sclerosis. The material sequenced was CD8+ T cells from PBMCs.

The CDR3 DNA reads as TGTGCCTGGAGTGTATACAGCGGGGGGGCCTCATACAATGAGCAGTTCTTC. Its translation: CAWSVYSGGASYNEQFF. The rearrangement uses TRBV30 and TRBJ2-1; 10 bases fit TRBD2. V lost 0 bases to trimming and J lost 4 bases; unmatched junction nucleotides: 9. Germline CDR1 is GTSNPN and CDR2 is SVGIG (reference sequence). The length of the CDR3 is 17 residues. Full variable domain (rest looked up from reference TRBV30 and TRBJ2-1): SQTIHQWPATLVQPVGSPLSLECTVEGTSNPNLYWYRQAAGRGLQLLFYSVGIGQISSEVPQNLSASRPQDRQFILSSKKLLLSDSGFYLCAWSVYSGGASYNEQFFGPGTRLTVL.